A selection of T cell receptor beta chains follows, all from one sample in a study of T cell changes during pregnancy in multiple sclerosis. This table comes from immunoSEQ multiplex PCR, and its TCRdb copy is limited to in-frame clones, with some not included. The sample lists 28,000 or so clones, 88% occurring once. This specimen consisted of CD8+ T cells from peripheral blood mononuclear cells, obtained in the second trimester of pregnancy. The source is a female donor with multiple sclerosis, enrolled in a pregnancy study. Each CDR3 is given with its conserved first and last residue. Fields, in order: J gene, V gene, D gene, CDR3 protein. A D gene is named only where the DNA matches it firmly.

TRBJ2-7	TRBV7-6	TRBD1	CASSTGGNEQYF
TRBJ2-4	TRBV2	TRBD2	CASPPHQRGEGLRYF
TRBJ2-3	TRBV2	TRBD1	CASSGGILTGGTDTQYF
TRBJ2-1	TRBV7-9	TRBD2	CASNNPAGLARNEQFF
TRBJ2-5	TRBV4-1	TRBD1	CASSQDLRDRGRETQYF
TRBJ1-3	TRBV9	-	CASSVQGSGNTIYF
TRBJ2-2	TRBV28	-	CASSLLFAGELFF
TRBJ2-2	TRBV10-1	TRBD1	CASSEGTDTGELFF
TRBJ2-5	TRBV6-1	TRBD2	CASSATSGGGETQYF
TRBJ2-7	TRBV15	TRBD2	CATSRPGGLEQYF
TRBJ1-2	TRBV6-6	-	CASSYEAVPSYGYTF
TRBJ2-7	TRBV13	TRBD2	CASSPGTSGGARYEQYF
TRBJ2-7	TRBV6-1	TRBD2	CASSGSGGLPYEQYF
TRBJ1-3	TRBV19	-	CASSIAPYSGNTIYF
TRBJ2-7	TRBV7-9	-	CASSLFPGGNSEQYF
TRBJ2-1	TRBV27	-	CASSLGPGGGGNEQFF
TRBJ1-2	TRBV30	-	CACSQVGDYGYTF
TRBJ2-3	TRBV5-4	-	CASSLEQPLYTQYF
TRBJ2-5	TRBV10-2	TRBD1	CASSERTTGESYQETQYF
TRBJ2-1	TRBV4-3	-	CASSQAGVYNEQFF
TRBJ1-5	TRBV5-1	-	CASSPGLGNQPQHF
TRBJ2-1	TRBV7-8	TRBD2	CASSFSRGEYNEQFF
TRBJ2-5	TRBV18	-	CASSPTTPRETQYF
TRBJ2-1	TRBV2	TRBD2	CASRELAVEQFF
TRBJ1-1	TRBV29-1	-	CSVFGGLAAFF
TRBJ1-5	TRBV19	-	CASSNQYSNQPQHF
TRBJ2-5	TRBV13	-	CASSLRTPETQYF
TRBJ2-7	TRBV9	TRBD2	CASSPGGSYEQYF
TRBJ2-3	TRBV7-9	TRBD2	CASSLPSGPTDTQYF
TRBJ1-2	TRBV9	-	CASSVLGQGNYGYTF
TRBJ2-3	TRBV19	-	CASSIIGTGRTQYF
TRBJ2-7	TRBV11-2	TRBD1	CASSFGTGVEQYF
TRBJ1-4	TRBV7-9	-	CASSFPPDSYNEKLFF
TRBJ1-4	TRBV2	TRBD1	CASRSDRVGDNEKLFF
TRBJ2-3	TRBV27	-	CASSFRGGPPDTQYF
TRBJ2-7	TRBV6-5	-	CASSYSFEGVYEQYF
TRBJ2-3	TRBV5-4	-	CASSFNGGPADTQYF
TRBJ1-1	TRBV11-2	-	CASSPRDVRLGGEAFF
TRBJ2-7	TRBV16	-	CASSQWIDTEEQYF
TRBJ2-7	TRBV6-5	TRBD2	CASSPSGALYEQYF
TRBJ2-3	TRBV2	TRBD2	CASSKRGLTDTQYF
TRBJ2-3	TRBV9	TRBD2	CASSVGGLYTDTQYF
TRBJ1-2	TRBV11-2	TRBD1	CASSTGQGGIYGYTF
TRBJ1-1	TRBV7-9	-	CASSLTSGLNTEAFF
TRBJ2-7	TRBV15	-	CATSREIGVLYEQYF
TRBJ1-4	TRBV19	TRBD1	CASRPRRGQGDEKLFF
TRBJ2-7	TRBV11-2	-	CASSFLLLVSSYEQYF
TRBJ2-3	TRBV7-9	TRBD1	CASSPISWTGVRWDTQYF
-	TRBV5-1	TRBD2	CASSLGLAGGPYEQYF
TRBJ2-1	TRBV25-1	TRBD1	CASGEQGAHNEQFF
TRBJ2-1	TRBV5-6	-	CASSLPWGGGEQFF
TRBJ1-1	TRBV30	-	CAWEAEAEAFF
TRBJ2-3	TRBV9	-	CASSVGGLGTDTQYF
TRBJ1-4	TRBV5-1	-	CASSLGSREKLFF
TRBJ1-2	TRBV4-1	-	CASSQVETGLGPYGYTF
TRBJ2-3	TRBV19	-	CASSRHWAQYF